The TCR beta chain described here comes from a study of cytomegalovirus exposure and HLA in healthy donors. General observations from the study: Across HLA loci, a later analysis found differing TCR association rates, with DRB1 most and HLA-C fewest. With later analysis, a missense DCLRE1C variant became linked to TCR beta V- and J-gene trimming.

V lost 3 bases to trimming and J lost 7 bases; unmatched junction nucleotides: 6. CDR1 and CDR2 (germline): SGHDT, YYEEEE. This CDR3 is built from 15 residues. In regard to this clone: What it recognizes is unknown.

In the PCR, 60 Vbeta and 13 Jbeta primers were used. The assay was immunoSEQ multiplex PCR, and TCRdb's table has in-frame clones only and misses some. The table includes around 76,000 clones, less than 75% detected once. Sequenced material: PBMCs. The chain couples TRBV5-6 to TRBJ1-5, with 11 bases identical to TRBD1. The TCR originated in a man aged 40-49 years in good health and CMV-seropositive. Written as DNA, the CDR3 is TGTGCCAGCAGCTACGGACAGGGGGCATGGCAGCCCCAGCATTTT. Its protein product is CASSYGQGAWQPQHF.